These 18 T cell receptor beta chains were all obtained from the same sample, sequenced in a study of cytomegalovirus exposure and HLA in healthy donors. The PCR employed 60 Vbeta primers together with 13 Jbeta primers. Libraries were prepared by immunoSEQ multiplex PCR; TCRdb keeps only in-frame clonotypes and omits some of them. The sample yields some 120,000 clones, 78% seen once. Sample: PBMCs. These TCRs come from a woman aged 40-49 years in good health and CMV-seronegative.

The J gene is TRBJ1-2, the V gene TRBV28; D is perhaps TRBD1 (6 bases). The V gene lost 6 bases and the J gene lost 0 bases, with 14 bases spanning the gap. This CDR3 comprises 15 residues. Germline V gene lookup returns CDR1 MDHEN and CDR2 SYDVKM. CDR3 nucleotide sequence: TGTGCCAGCAGAACAGCCCCAGGGGCTAACTATGGCTACACCTTC. This gives the protein CASRTAPGANYGYTF.

The rearrangement joins TRBV27 to TRBJ2-7, with D possibly matching TRBD1 (6 bases). This CDR3 is 13 amino acids long. CDR1 and CDR2 from the germline V gene are MNHEY and SMNVEV (reference sequence). V lost 3 bases to trimming and J lost 6 bases, with 12 bases between them. The CDR3 coding sequence is TGTGCCAGCAGTTTCACAGGGCTGCGCGAGCAGTACTTC. Its translation: CASSFTGLREQYF.

The chain uses TRBV4-1 and TRBJ1-2, with TRBD1 as a possible D gene (5 bases). The CDR3 loop spans 15 amino acids. Germline V gene data show CDR1 as MGHRA and CDR2 as YSYEKL. V lost 1 base to trimming and J lost 5 bases, with 14 bases between them. CDR3 in DNA: TGCGCCAGCAGCCAAGGGACCGGGAGACAGTATGGCTACACCTTC. This sequence encodes CASSQGTGRQYGYTF.

The chain carries TRBV28 and TRBJ2-3; D remains ambiguous. The germline V and J ends were trimmed by 4 bases and 2 bases, with 13 bases remaining between them. This CDR3 has 15 amino acids. Germline values: CDR1 MDHEN, CDR2 SYDVKM. CDR3 DNA sequence: TGTGCCAGCAGTTCATATGGGCCGTACACAGATACGCAGTATTTT. Translated, it gives CASSSYGPYTDTQYF.

The rearrangement uses TRBV28 and TRBJ1-6; TRBD1 aligns across 8 bases. This CDR3 comprises 16 residues. The ends lost 5 bases at V and 4 bases at J; junction bases unmatched: 7. Germline-derived CDR1 and CDR2 are MDHEN and SYDVKM. For the CDR3, the DNA is TGTGCCAGCAGTCCCGGGACAGGAGGTTATAATTCACCCCTCCACTTT. Its protein is CASSPGTGGYNSPLHF.

V and J are TRBV18 and TRBJ2-5, with D perhaps TRBD2 (5 bases). Germline values: CDR1 KGHSH, CDR2 LQKENI. The length of the CDR3 is 15 residues. Trimming stripped 1 base from V and 1 base from J, with 10 bases between. CDR3 residues: CASSPQGGFQETQYF. The CDR3, as DNA: TGTGCCAGCTCACCACAAGGAGGATTCCAAGAGACCCAGTACTTC.

The rearrangement uses TRBV6-4 and TRBJ2-1, with 10 positions matching TRBD2. Germline lookup yields CDR1 MRHNA and CDR2 SNTAGT. The CDR3 is 15 residues long. J was trimmed by 4 bases and V by 2 bases; bases with no gene match: 2. CDR3 loop: CASSDGTSEYNEQFF. Written as DNA, the CDR3 is TGTGCCAGCAGTGACGGGACTAGCGAATACAATGAGCAGTTCTTC.

V gene TRBV27 combines with J gene TRBJ2-5, with D possibly being TRBD2 (5 bases). The ends were cut back, 8 bases at V and 3 bases at J, with 19 bases in the middle. The V gene's germline CDR1 is MNHEY and CDR2 SMNVEV (reference sequence). CDR3 length equals 15 residues. In DNA, the CDR3 is TGTGCCAGCCGGGCTGCTGCGGGTCAAAAAGAGACCCAGTACTTC. Translated, it gives CASRAAAGQKETQYF.

J is TRBJ1-2 and V is TRBV28; 10 nucleotides agree with TRBD1. The V and J ends lost 5 bases and 4 bases, in that order; junction bases with no gene match: 13. Germline assignment: CDR1 MDHEN and CDR2 SYDVKM. The CDR3 is 17 amino acids. The CDR3 bases are TGTGCCAGCAGTCAGACCATCATGACAGGGGGCAGCTATGGCTACACCTTC. Protein product: CASSQTIMTGGSYGYTF.

This clone was observed a single time. The chain has TRBV6-5 and TRBJ1-2, with TRBD1 identical over 9 bases. The V gene end was trimmed by 2 bases and the J gene end by 2 bases; junction bases not matched to a gene: 6. The CDR3 loop spans 16 amino acids. CDR1 MNHEY and CDR2 SVGAGI come from the germline V gene. In DNA, the CDR3 is TGTGCCAGCAGTTACGGGACGGGACAGGGCAACTATGGCTACACCTTC. Translation: CASSYGTGQGNYGYTF.

Here the CDR3 DNA reads TGTGCCAGCAAGGGACTAGCGGGTACCGGGGAGCTGTTTTTT. The encoded protein is CASKGLAGTGELFF. The rearrangement uses TRBV2 and TRBJ2-2, with 12 bases matching TRBD2. This CDR3 has 14 amino acids. After removal of 7 bases from V and 5 bases from J, the junction contained 2 bases not matched to a gene. CDR1 SNHLY and CDR2 FYNNEI come from the germline V gene. Drawing the rest from reference TRBV2 and TRBJ2-2, the complete variable domain is EPEVTQTPSHQVTQMGQEVILRCVPISNHLYFYWYRQILGQKVEFLVSFYNNEISEKSEIFDDQFSVERPDGSNFTLKIRSTKLEDSAMYFCASKGLAGTGELFFGEGSRLTVL.

V is TRBV5-4 and J is TRBJ1-5; D unresolved. Germline V gives CDR1 SGHNT, CDR2 YYREEE (reference sequence). CDR3 length: 14 residues. Between the trimmed V and J ends, which lost 2 bases and 2 bases, there was a span of 8 bases. The CDR3 region is CASSLYGGNQPQHF. The CDR3, as DNA: TGTGCCAGCAGCTTATACGGGGGCAATCAGCCCCAGCATTTT.

V is TRBV7-2 and J is TRBJ1-2; tentatively, D is TRBD1 (5 bases). The CDR3 is made up of 16 amino acids. The germline CDR1 and CDR2 sequences are SGHTA and FQGNSA. V lost 4 bases and J 4 bases, leaving 19 bases between the germline ends. The CDR3 is CASSSIRGESGYGYTF. CDR3 nucleotides: TGTGCCAGCAGCTCCATTCGGGGGGAATCGGGCTATGGCTACACCTTC.

The chain employs TRBV28 and TRBJ2-5; D unresolved. The J call is uncertain, as TRBJ2-7 better fits the DNA end. The germline V gene encodes CDR1 MDHEN and CDR2 SYDVKM. The CDR3 runs to 11 residues. In nucleotides, the CDR3 is TGTGCCAGCAGTTCCCTCAGCGAGCAGTACTTC. It specifies CASSSLSEQYF.

Notes on this clone: The same CDR3 can be traced to other DNA sequences in this sample. This chain links TRBV29-1 with TRBJ1-1; D might be TRBD1 (6 bases). Germline assignment: CDR1 SQVTM and CDR2 ANQGSEA. V shed 7 bases and J shed 0 bases, with 9 bases lying between them. The CDR3 totals 12 residues. CDR3 in DNA: TGCAGCGCCGGACAGCTGAACACTGAAGCTTTCTTT. It translates to CSAGQLNTEAFF.

This clone was seen a few times. The chain joins TRBV19 to TRBJ1-1; tentative D call: TRBD1 (5 bases). Germline V gene lookup returns CDR1 LNHDA and CDR2 SQIVND (reference sequence). Trimming took 3 bases from V and 5 from J, leaving 10 bases between them. The CDR3 consists of 13 residues. The CDR3 loop reads CASSIQGGTEAFF. CDR3 in DNA: TGTGCCAGTAGTATTCAGGGTGGGACTGAAGCTTTCTTT.

The chain links TRBV7-2 to TRBJ2-5; the match to TRBD2 covers 9 bases. With 1 base clipped from V and 2 bases from J, the junction kept 5 bases outside the gene matches. Germline CDR1 reads SGHTA; CDR2 reads FQGNSA. The CDR3 is 16 amino acids. The CDR3 loop is CASSLGRLAGQETQYF. In DNA, the CDR3 is TGTGCCAGCAGCTTAGGACGGCTAGCGGGGCAAGAGACCCAGTACTTC. Complete variable domain (other parts from reference TRBV7-2 and TRBJ2-5): GAGVSQSPSNKVTEKGKDVELRCDPISGHTALYWYRQSLGQGLEFLIYFQGNSAPDKSGLPSDRFSAERTGGSVSTLTIQRTQQEDSAVYLCASSLGRLAGQETQYFGPGTRLLVL.

In DNA form, the CDR3 reads TGTGCCACCACCAGGTCGGTTACAGGGGGGAATCAGCCCCAGCATTTT. This encodes CATTRSVTGGNQPQHF. V gene TRBV19 combines with J gene TRBJ1-5; TRBD1 aligns across 8 bases. The V gene's germline CDR1 is LNHDA and CDR2 SQIVND (reference sequence). V dropped 10 bases and J dropped 4; count of bases not matched to a gene: 15. The CDR3 runs 16 residues.